The next 24 T cell receptor beta chains were all read from a single sample in a study of shared clonotypes between healthy human individuals. TCRdb's table, derived via immunoSEQ multiplex PCR, lists solely in-frame clones and lacks some. This table has fewer than 550,000 clones, over 60% appearing once. What was sequenced was PBMCs. These receptors all stem from a woman between 40 and 55 years old in good health. Some clones in this sample may be carry-over from other donors' samples.

The CDR3 reads CASRRQGVHEQYF. CDR3 sequence (DNA): TGTGCCAGCAGGCGACAGGGGGTCCACGAGCAGTACTTC. V is TRBV6-5 and J is TRBJ2-7; 9 bases line up with TRBD1. The CDR3 has 13 residues. The germline V gene has CDR1 MNHEY and CDR2 SVGAGI. V shed 6 bases and J 5 bases; nucleotides not matched to a gene: 5.

This chain connects TRBV7-9 to TRBJ2-1; TRBD2 matches at 10 bases. V shed 5 bases, J shed 1 base, and the junction held 2 bases outside the gene matches. Germline CDR1 reads SEHNR; CDR2 reads FQNEAQ (reference sequence). This CDR3 region has 15 residues. The CDR3 is CASSKLAGSYNEQFF. CDR3 nucleotide sequence: TGTGCCAGCAGCAAACTAGCGGGGTCCTACAATGAGCAGTTCTTC. The full variable domain, with the rest looked up from reference TRBV7-9 and TRBJ2-1, is DTGVSQNPRHKITKRGQNVTFRCDPISEHNRLYWYRQTLGQGPEFLTYFQNEAQLEKSRLLSDRFSAERPKGSFSTLEIQRTEQGDSAMYLCASSKLAGSYNEQFFGPGTRLTVL.

This chain connects TRBV7-9 to TRBJ2-2; the D gene could be TRBD1 or TRBD2 (5 bases each). Germline V CDR1 and CDR2: SEHNR, FQNEAQ (reference sequence). This CDR3 is built from 18 residues. V was pared by 5 bases and J by 1 base, with 20 bases between. The CDR3: CASSASWTGRKNTGELFF. The CDR3 DNA is TGTGCCAGCAGCGCGTCCTGGACGGGACGCAAGAACACCGGGGAGCTGTTTTTT.

V is TRBV5-1 and J is TRBJ2-3, with 8 bases that match TRBD2. The CDR3 is made up of 14 amino acids. The J segment lost 4 bases and the V segment lost 2 bases, leaving 3 bases of the junction unmatched. The germline CDR1 and CDR2 sequences are SGHRS and YFSETQ. The CDR3 sequence: CASSLAGVADTQYF. CDR3 nucleotide sequence: TGCGCCAGCAGCTTAGCGGGAGTGGCAGATACGCAGTATTTT.

The chain uses TRBV28 and TRBJ2-1; 10 nucleotides line up with TRBD1. The CDR3 contains 16 residues. Germline trimming cut 6 bases from V and 8 bases from J; bases unmatched to any gene: 13. Per the germline V gene, CDR1 is MDHEN and CDR2 is SYDVKM. The CDR3 nucleotides are TGTGCCAGCAGCCCGCCCCCGGGACAGGGGACCTATGAGCAGTTCTTC. Translating gives CASSPPPGQGTYEQFF.

This clone has only one observation. The V and J genes are TRBV5-1 and TRBJ2-7, with D perhaps TRBD1 or TRBD2 (7 bases each). There are 16 residues in the CDR3. V was shortened by 4 bases and J by 1 base, with 18 bases between the two germline ends. The germline V gene encodes CDR1 SGHRS and CDR2 YFSETQ. The CDR3 DNA reads as TGCGCCAGCAGCCTGGGGGAGGGGGCAGGGTCCTACGAGCAGTACTTC. Translated, it gives CASSLGEGAGSYEQYF.

The rearrangement links TRBV27 to TRBJ2-7; tentatively, D is TRBD2 (5 bases). Germline V gene sequence: CDR1 MNHEY, CDR2 SMNVEV (reference sequence). The CDR3 sequence is 13 residues long. V lost 7 bases and J lost 4, with 14 bases in between. CDR3 in amino acids: CASKRTGDYEQYF. CDR3 DNA: TGTGCCAGCAAACGGACTGGAGATTACGAGCAGTACTTC.

The chain couples TRBV30 to TRBJ2-2; 10 bases agree with TRBD2. V gave up 4 bases and J gave up 4 bases; unmatched junction bases: 3. The CDR3 has 14 residues. Germline loops: CDR1 GTSNPN, CDR2 SVGIG (reference sequence). This CDR3 reads CAWKLAGTTGELFF. CDR3 coding DNA: TGTGCCTGGAAACTAGCGGGAACCACCGGGGAGCTGTTTTTT. The full variable domain, completed using reference TRBV30 and TRBJ2-2, is SQTIHQWPATLVQPVGSPLSLECTVEGTSNPNLYWYRQAAGRGLQLLFYSVGIGQISSEVPQNLSASRPQDRQFILSSKKLLLSDSGFYLCAWKLAGTTGELFFGEGSRLTVL.

V is TRBV10-3 and J is TRBJ1-4; unclear D gene. Trimming pared 4 bases from V and 8 bases from J, leaving 8 bases between. The CDR3 covers 12 residues. Looked up from germline, CDR1 is ENHRY and CDR2 is SYGVKD. The CDR3 loop is CAISGPTEKLFF. CDR3 DNA: TGTGCCATCAGTGGACCGACCGAAAAACTGTTTTTT.

The chain carries TRBV7-9 and TRBJ2-5; no clear D. CDR3 size: 13 residues. The V and J ends lost 3 bases and 1 base respectively, with 6 bases between them. Germline CDR1 and CDR2: SEHNR and FQNEAQ (reference sequence). CDR3 nucleotide sequence: TGTGCCAGCAGCTTGCAGGCCCAAGAGACCCAGTACTTC. Translated, it gives CASSLQAQETQYF. The variable domain in full, with the rest retrieved from reference TRBV7-9 and TRBJ2-5, is DTGVSQNPRHKITKRGQNVTFRCDPISEHNRLYWYRQTLGQGPEFLTYFQNEAQLEKSRLLSDRFSAERPKGSFSTLEIQRTEQGDSAMYLCASSLQAQETQYFGPGTRLLVL.

V and J are TRBV6-1 and TRBJ2-7, with 12 bases identical to TRBD1. This CDR3 spans 14 amino acids. Losses at the gene ends were 4 bases for V and 7 bases for J; bases not matched to a gene: 5. Germline assignment: CDR1 MNHNS and CDR2 SASEGT. The CDR3 DNA sequence: TGTGCCAGCAGTGGCCGGGACAGGGGGCGGGAGCAGTACTTC. This translates into CASSGRDRGREQYF.

The chain joins TRBV6-1 to TRBJ1-6; TRBD1 aligns across 10 bases. The CDR3 spans 16 residues. The junction had 5 bases not matched to a gene; V was cut back by 2 bases and J by 7 bases. Per germline, CDR1 MNHNS and CDR2 SASEGT. The CDR3 sequence is CASSEMTGGWNSPLHF. CDR3 in DNA: TGTGCCAGCAGTGAAATGACAGGGGGCTGGAATTCACCCCTCCACTTT.

This chain uses TRBV19 with TRBJ2-1; 8 positions match TRBD2. This CDR3 is built from 17 residues. The germline V gene encodes CDR1 LNHDA and CDR2 SQIVND (reference sequence). V dropped 3 bases and J dropped 6; count of bases not matched to a gene: 13. In DNA, the CDR3 is TGTGCCAGTAGTATGGAGTTCCCCGGGGGACTAGTCAATGAGCAGTTCTTC. As protein: CASSMEFPGGLVNEQFF.

The genes are TRBV28 and TRBJ2-5; possible D gene TRBD1, 5 bases. V shed 2 bases and J shed 3 bases, with 7 bases lying between them. CDR1 MDHEN and CDR2 SYDVKM come from the germline V gene. This CDR3 has 13 amino acids. The CDR3, as DNA: TGTGCCAGCAGTTTAGTACAGGAAGAGACCCAGTACTTC. It specifies CASSLVQEETQYF.

This clone was picked up a small number of times. This chain links TRBV12-2 with TRBJ1-2. TRBV12-2 corresponds to a pseudogene. The CDR3 contains 12 residues. The CDR3: CASRLSTYGYTF. The DNA of the CDR3 is TGTGCAAGTCGCTTATCGACCTATGGCTACACCTTC.

This sequence joins TRBV20-1 and TRBJ2-3; a weak D match, TRBD2 (6 bases). The CDR3 totals 11 residues. V was clipped by 6 bases and J by 6 bases, with 10 bases between them. Germline assignment: CDR1 DFQATT and CDR2 SNEGSKA (reference sequence). CDR3 loop: CSAEGADTQYF. As DNA, the CDR3 is TGCAGTGCGGAGGGTGCGGATACGCAGTATTTT.

The chain employs TRBV6-1 and TRBJ1-2; no clear D gene. Germline V gene sequence: CDR1 MNHNS, CDR2 SASEGT. The V end was cut by 2 bases, the J end by 0 bases, with 7 bases between. CDR3 size: 14 residues. The CDR3 loop is CASSEWATNYGYTF. The DNA of the CDR3 is TGTGCCAGCAGTGAATGGGCCACTAACTATGGCTACACCTTC.

J is TRBJ2-7 and V is TRBV5-4; TRBD2 matches 10 bases. The CDR3 has 17 amino acids. From germline, CDR1 is SGHNT and CDR2 YYREEE (reference sequence). After removal of 3 bases from V and 2 bases from J, the junction contained 11 bases not matched to a gene. The CDR3 region has the DNA TGTGCCAGCAGCTCCCCGACCAGCGGGAGGGCCGCCTACGAGCAGTACTTC. Amino acid sequence: CASSSPTSGRAAYEQYF.

V usage is TRBV7-9 and J usage is TRBJ2-7; D not certain. The V and J ends lost 8 bases and 2 bases respectively, with 16 bases between them. The CDR3 spans 14 residues. Germline V gene data show CDR1 as SEHNR and CDR2 as FQNEAQ (reference sequence). As DNA, the CDR3 is TGTGCCAGCGCTCCCCTGAGGACGACCTACGAGCAGTACTTC. Its protein product is CASAPLRTTYEQYF.

The J gene is TRBJ1-4, the V gene TRBV7-9; maybe TRBD1 (5 bases). The V gene's germline CDR1 is SEHNR and CDR2 FQNEAQ (reference sequence). This CDR3 is 16 amino acids long. Trimming left V 5 bases short and J 0 bases short, with 13 bases between. Here the CDR3 DNA reads TGTGCCAGCAGCCAGCGGGGCTTGGCAACTAATGAAAAACTGTTTTTT. It translates to CASSQRGLATNEKLFF.

In DNA form, the CDR3 reads TGTGCCAGCAGTGGGTATAACCAGCCCCAGCATTTT. This translates into CASSGYNQPQHF. This chain joins TRBV28 and TRBJ1-5, with D unclear. The CDR3 covers 12 residues. The germline V and J ends were trimmed by 5 bases and 7 bases, with 9 bases remaining between them. Germline V lookup: CDR1 MDHEN, CDR2 SYDVKM.

Concerning this clone itself: This sample includes further DNA sequences coding for the same CDR3. V and J are TRBV18 and TRBJ1-1; D possibly corresponds to TRBD1 (5 bases). The CDR3 contains 12 residues. Germline V gene lookup returns CDR1 KGHSH and CDR2 LQKENI. V gave up 3 bases and J gave up 3 bases, with 5 bases separating them. CDR3: CASSPGDTEAFF. For the CDR3, the DNA is TGTGCCAGCTCACCGGGGGACACTGAAGCTTTCTTT.

This clone was observed a handful of times. The chain couples TRBV29-1 to TRBJ1-2, with D tentatively TRBD1 (5 bases). Between the trimmed V and J ends, which lost 7 bases and 4 bases, there was a span of 13 bases. CDR3 size: 12 residues. Germline CDR1 and CDR2: SQVTM and ANQGSEA. The CDR3 DNA is TGCAGCGGAGGGGAAACGGGCTATGGCTACACCTTC. Amino acids: CSGGETGYGYTF.

As for this clone: The same CDR3 can be traced to other DNA sequences in this sample. This chain joins TRBV4-2 and TRBJ2-1, with 13 bases aligning to TRBD2. The ends lost 4 bases at V and 7 bases at J; junction bases unmatched: 1. Germline CDR1 reads LGHNA; CDR2 reads YNFKEQ. This CDR3 spans 14 amino acids. The DNA for the CDR3 is TGTGCCAGCAGCCCGGGACTAGCGGGAAATGAGCAGTTCTTC. It encodes CASSPGLAGNEQFF.